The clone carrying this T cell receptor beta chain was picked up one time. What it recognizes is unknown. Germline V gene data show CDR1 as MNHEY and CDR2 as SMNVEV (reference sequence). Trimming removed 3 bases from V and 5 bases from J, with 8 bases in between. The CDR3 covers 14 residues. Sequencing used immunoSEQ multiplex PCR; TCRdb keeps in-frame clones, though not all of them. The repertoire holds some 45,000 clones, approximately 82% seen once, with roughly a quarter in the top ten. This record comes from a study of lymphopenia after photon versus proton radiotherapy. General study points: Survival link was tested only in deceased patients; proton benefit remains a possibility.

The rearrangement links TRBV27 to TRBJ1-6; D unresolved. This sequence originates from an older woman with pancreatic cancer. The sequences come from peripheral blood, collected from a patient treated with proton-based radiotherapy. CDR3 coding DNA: TGTGCCAGCAGTTTCAGACGGAATAATTCACCCCTCCACTTT. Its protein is CASSFRRNNSPLHF.